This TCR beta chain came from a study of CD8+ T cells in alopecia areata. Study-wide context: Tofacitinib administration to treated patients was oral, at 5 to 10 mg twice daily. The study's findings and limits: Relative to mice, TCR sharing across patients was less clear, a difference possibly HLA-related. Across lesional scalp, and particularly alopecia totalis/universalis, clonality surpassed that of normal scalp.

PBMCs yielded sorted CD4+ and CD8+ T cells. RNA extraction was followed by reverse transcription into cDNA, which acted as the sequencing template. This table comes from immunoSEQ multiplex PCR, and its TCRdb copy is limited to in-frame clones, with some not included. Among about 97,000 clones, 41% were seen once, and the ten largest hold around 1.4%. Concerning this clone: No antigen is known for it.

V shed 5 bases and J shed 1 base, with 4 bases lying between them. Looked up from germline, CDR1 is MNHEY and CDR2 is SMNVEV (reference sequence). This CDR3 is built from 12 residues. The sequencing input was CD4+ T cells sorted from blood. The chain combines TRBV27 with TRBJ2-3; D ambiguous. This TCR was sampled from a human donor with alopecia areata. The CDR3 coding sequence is TGTGCCAGCAGTCAGCGCACAGATACGCAGTATTTT. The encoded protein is CASSQRTDTQYF.